The entry that follows covers one T cell receptor beta chain sequence. The data are from a study of T-cell memory formation after mild COVID-19. TCRdb fed the 5' RACE reads into MiXCR, producing one record per CDR3 protein. The sample lists around 260,000 distinct CDR3 sequences, roughly 15% occurring once. The CDR3 runs 15 residues. V lost 6 bases, J lost 6 bases, and 11 bases stayed unmatched. CDR1 and CDR2 (germline): SEHNR, FQNEAQ (reference sequence). The sequenced material came from PBMCs or a T cell subset sorted from them (not recorded which). The chain links TRBV7-9 to TRBJ1-2; TRBD1 aligns across 9 bases. This sequence originates from a man aged 18 to 35 who had mild COVID-19 (a few samples of this study predate the infection). Cell type and time point are not known. CDR3 DNA: TGTGCCAGCAGGCGCGAGGACAGGGGCTTTGATGGCTACACCTTC. It yields the protein CASRREDRGFDGYTF.